This T cell receptor beta chain emerged from a study of blood T cells in healthy people across ages (dated by TCRdb to between 2014 and 2017). Turning to the overall study: Template switching captured roughly one uniquely barcoded TCR beta cDNA molecule per two T cells in model experiments. Age-related changes in TCR beta repertoire diversity were measured in the study by deep sequencing normalized with unique cDNA molecular identifiers. Four age groups were formed from the donors: young (average approximately 15 years), middle-aged (approximately 40), aged (approximately 60) and long-lived (less than 85). Donors of different ages were randomly distributed across sequencing lanes to avoid experimental bias. The study analyzed two additional independent replicas of 1 million unique cDNA reads from the same blood draw for two donors, one aged 18 to 30 and one aged 80 or older.

The study at large found these results: Estimates of total diversity based on one million sequenced T cells were considered lower bounds and underestimates. Because donor CMV infection status was unknown, age-related changes in expanded clonotypes were potentially confounded. Because profiling used bulk unsorted PBMCs, naive and antigen-experienced compartments could not be compared conclusively. There was a strong correlation between observed TCR beta diversity and the percentage of naive T cells measured by flow cytometry. The long-lived group showed more naive CD4+ T cells, fewer expanded clones and increased TCR diversity than the aged group, suggesting age selection. Observed TCR beta diversity per million T cells fell roughly linearly with age, and a significant reduction was already apparent by age about 38.

Systemically healthy Caucasian individuals from Russia, around 38 in total and aged about 6 to 100 years, were included as donors. Ten milliliters of peripheral blood were drawn from each donor into EDTA-treated Vacutainer tubes. Ficoll-Paque density-gradient centrifugation was used to isolate PBMCs, with at least 7 million per sample. Total RNA, at least 5.5 micrograms per sample, was extracted from PBMCs with Trizol reagent. Naive CD45RAhigh/CD27high T cell percentages were measured by flow cytometry on a PBMC aliquot from every donor. This clonotype has just a few counts. Its recognized antigen is unknown. Base qualities are missing; no much larger clone stands one base away. Library creation used 5' RACE. A second PCR of roughly 7 to 11 cycles was performed with a sample-barcoded 5' primer and a J-beta primer mix. A template-switch 5' adaptor carrying 12 random nucleotides introduced a unique molecular identifier onto each TCR beta cDNA molecule. At least 3 million CDR3-containing paired-end reads were obtained from each sample. All of the RNA was converted into first-strand cDNA using the Mint cDNA synthesis kit, with a TRBC-specific oligonucleotide serving as the primer. Following uracil-DNA glycosylase treatment, all cDNA underwent a first 18-cycle PCR with the universal primers M1SS and BC2_uni_R. On the authors' methods: Normalization of each sample was performed by random selection of 1 million high-quality reads, each carrying a distinct molecular identifier. Instead of being binned into consensus sequences, reads with shared molecular identifiers were discarded. MiTCR, run with a Q25 quality threshold and the strictest error-elimination algorithm, handled CDR3 identification, clonotype clustering and error correction. A nonparametric unseen species model using Euler transformation provided a lower-bound estimate of total TCR beta diversity. TCRdb reran the public reads through fastp at Q25 and MiXCR, keeping productive beta chains. Rows merge per CDR3 protein into single entries with the most common DNA and genes. Here the V and J calls rest on TCRdb's processing, not on the authors' analysis. This sample comprises around 1,800,000 distinct CDR3 sequences, 39% of them detected only once. The ten largest clones add up to 23% of the sample.

The CDR3 holds 15 amino acids from the cysteine to the phenylalanine. The CDR3 DNA has 45 bases and is translated from base 1. From the germline V gene (reference sequence), CDR1 is DFQATT and CDR2 is SNEGSKA. Trimming costs V 1 base and J 4 bases, and their ends lie 15 bases apart. The sequence derives from a human donor in good health. The rearrangement joined TRBV20-1 to TRBJ2-3; the D region is possibly TRBD1 or TRBD2, each matching across 5 bases. The sample consisted of blood. Here is the DNA: TGCAGTGCTAGAGGGGACCGCTATAATCCAGATACGCAGTATTTT. Its translation is CSARGDRYNPDTQYF.